This TCR beta chain was profiled in a study of T cells in women clearing cervical HPV infection. Study-wide background: Case blood was drawn a median about 23 weeks after lesion detection.

CDR1 is SGHAT and CDR2 is FQNNGV in the germline V gene. The CDR3 has 12 residues. V was shortened by 3 bases and J by 4 bases, with 7 bases between the two germline ends. As regards this clone: The read is 3 residues too short to cover the CDR3 end, so that end is filled in from the germline J gene.

Sequenced by immunoSEQ multiplex PCR; TCRdb stores in-frame clones only, minus some. The record lists about 20,000 clones, of which the ten most abundant hold approximately 5.3%. This sequence was found in a woman aged 18 to 75 with a cervical HPV16 infection that either progressed to CIN3+ or cleared (not recorded which). Sequencing was carried out using blood buffy coat. The V gene is TRBV11-2, the J gene TRBJ2-7, with D possibly being TRBD1 (5 bases). The CDR3 region is CASSFTGYEQYF. The sequenced CDR3 bases are TGTGCCAGCAGCTTCACAGGTTACGAG.